This T cell receptor beta chain was captured in a study of cytomegalovirus exposure and HLA in healthy donors (dated by TCRdb to about 2017). Regarding the research as a whole: According to an earlier analysis of 587 of the donors, some 180 million T cells yielded roughly 100 million unique TCR beta sequences and 276 Gb of sequence data. An early release that covered approximately 600 HLA-typed donors contained approximately 290 gigabases of sequencing data and 80 million or so unique TCR sequences. The genetic ancestry cluster associated with self-reported Caucasian donors included roughly four fifths of the 300 to 450 genotyped donors. The study was designed to test whether signatures of past pathogen exposure could be identified by cataloging public T cell receptors. The T cell repertoires of 550 to 850 subjects were profiled by immunosequencing and related to cytomegalovirus serostatus. In addition to the first cohort of roughly 700 subjects, a separate validation cohort of 130 or so different subjects was used. The study combined high-throughput TCR immunosequencing, statistical association of individual TCRs with disease status, and machine learning to predict cytomegalovirus infection status. In a later analysis, previously published TCR beta repertoires from 666 donors were re-analyzed and high-resolution HLA genotyping was added so that TCR occurrence patterns could be studied. The later analysis used no new phenotypic data to find candidate immune exposures, relying instead on TCR beta sequences and their occurrence across donors. To decide whether each TCR beta V gene segment behaved as functional or pseudogenic, an earlier analysis of 587 of the donors relied on high-throughput TCR beta sequencing. Alongside the repertoire data, information on donor age, sex, ethnicity and CMV serostatus was compiled. A later genetic analysis took genome-wide SNP genotypes for about three fifths of the roughly 700 donors and used that subset as a discovery cohort. Every discovery cohort repertoire had been produced on one sequencing platform. HLA typing included class I and class II loci at four-digit resolution. Typing coverage differed by locus: A, B, C, DRB1 and DQB1 were typed in roughly 620-630 donors, DQA1 in approximately 520, DPA1 in some 610, and DPB1 in 472. About 5 DR-DQ haplotypes were handled as single units for association and clustering, since linkage in the cohort was strong. Among around 400 genotyped donors of the cohort, an average of approximately 200,000 unique TCR beta nucleotide sequences was sequenced per donor, of which about 19% were non-productive. What the work shows at the level of the full study, not this receptor alone: Assigning TCR associations to individual alleles was difficult when HLA alleles, especially DR and DQ, strongly co-occurred. It was suggested by the authors that the approach could potentially be generalized to other disease states and immunological phenotypes. The 87-base-pair reads could not distinguish some IMGT-functional V segments, including TRBV6-2 and TRBV6-3, so those segments were excluded. A later genetic analysis associated a missense DCLRE1C variant with V-gene and J-gene trimming of TCR beta chains, and an independent cohort replicated the association. Immune exposure information for the cohort was limited to CMV serostatus. In a later analysis, HLA-associated TCR beta chains were found to be more clonally expanded and to have lower generation probabilities than equally common non-associated chains. Correlated functional status among segregating V segments might be attributable to linkage disequilibrium, but an unknown experimental factor could not be ruled out. A further reported finding was that TCR beta sequences accurately predicted the HLA-A and HLA-B alleles for most subjects in the first cohort. The classifier was reported to diagnose cytomegalovirus status with high specificity and sensitivity in both the original cohort and the validation cohort. A later genetic analysis reported fewer N-insertions in productive TCRs among donors in an Asian-associated ancestry cluster than the roughly 640-donor mean. A few of the identified cytomegalovirus-associated TCR beta chains were confirmed in vitro to be specific for cytomegalovirus antigens. Most TCR sequences were observed very rarely across donors, whereas some public TCRs were present in many individuals. This cohort had only TCR beta chains sequenced, and the lack of alpha or paired-chain data limited which features could be detected. Broadly in line with IMGT annotations, most TCR beta V segments showed up in productive rearrangements about 90% or about 30% of the time in an earlier analysis of several hundred of the donors. A later analysis reported that several top co-occurrence clusters appeared linked to parvovirus B19, influenza, CMV and Epstein-Barr virus. A cluster of highly shared sequence variants was judged likely to represent a technical artifact of the sequencing pipeline. The study listed 164 TCR beta chains as associated with cytomegalovirus. The presence/absence analyses assumed that sequencing depth was roughly uniform across donors, and that assumption may not be true. Most CMV-associated TCR beta chains appeared to be HLA-restricted in a later analysis, and the HLA associations seemed to be driven largely by CMV exposure. Because HLA typing was unavailable for some donors at each locus, only the typed subset was used in association tests. In a later analysis, the rate of TCR association differed among HLA loci, with DRB1 alleles having the most associated TCRs and HLA-C alleles having the fewest. At a false discovery rate of 0.05, a later analysis linked 16,951 TCR beta sequences to specific HLA alleles. The earlier analysis of some 540 of the donors excluded roughly 17 rarely observed V segments, including chromosome 9 orphons, because counts were too low.

In total, around 600 healthy bone marrow donors made up the cohort. At the time of sampling, every cohort member was nominally healthy, though immune exposures that went unrecorded were likely present. The donor was CMV seronegative and was included in the group of approximately 350 seronegative cohort members. Every donor gave a peripheral blood sample, and the peripheral blood mononuclear cells from that sample were used for TCR beta sequencing. The Qiagen DNeasy Blood Extraction Kit was used to extract genomic DNA from the blood cell samples. The library was generated by the immunoSEQ multiplex PCR assay. The multiplex PCR relied on a mix of 60 forward primers for TCR Vbeta segments and 13 reverse primers for TCR Jbeta segments. Amplification of the CDR3 region of rearranged TCR beta genes was performed with a multiplex PCR assay on genomic DNA. Amplified TCR beta libraries were sequenced as 87-base-pair reads on the Illumina HiSeq System. For the original study's pipeline: Across the 700 or so repertoires, a later analysis counted some 81 million unique TCR beta chains, roughly 11 million of which were shared by at least two donors. A nearest-neighbor algorithm error-corrected the raw reads and collapsed the reads into unique sequences, merging closely related sequences to remove PCR and sequencing errors. CDR3 sequences were aligned to IMGT reference sequences to assign V, D and J gene segments. For a sequence to be retained, a match of at least six nucleotides to both a V gene segment and a J gene segment was required. A rearrangement counted as productive if the CDR3 had no stop codons and remained in frame with V and J, and every other rearrangement counted as non-productive. Following IMGT convention, CDR3 was defined as the stretch from the second conserved V-encoded cysteine up to the conserved J-encoded phenylalanine. The earlier analysis of a few hundred of the donors excluded any sequence lacking an unambiguous match to a single V gene segment. In an earlier analysis of around 600 of the donors, V segments were called functional above 56.7% productive rearrangements and were called segregating when the between-donor standard deviation exceeded 5%. A statistical classification framework was built to diagnose cytomegalovirus status from the catalog of TCR beta chain sequences. In a later analysis, V and J genes were assigned by comparing TCR nucleotide sequences against IMGT/GENE-DB human TR gene sequences. In a later analysis, CDR3 sequences and most-parsimonious VDJ recombination scenarios were assigned using the TCRdist pipeline. In a later analysis, each TCR beta chain was defined by its CDR3 amino acid sequence together with its V-gene family, and reads lacking a unique V-gene family were excluded. In a later analysis, some 600 highly shared, low-generation-probability nucleotide sequences were removed to address suspected cross-contamination and a sequencing artifact. For each public chain, a later analysis derived a clonal expansion index from normalized ranks of inferred template counts within each repertoire. In a later analysis, generation probabilities were computed using a VDJ recombination model fitted to out-of-frame rearrangements, and the results were checked against IGoR. In a later analysis, TCR-TCR, TCR-HLA and TCR-CMV co-occurrence was scored with hypergeometric tests, and a repertoire-size bias correction was applied to TCR pairs. To estimate false discovery rates, a later analysis permuted the HLA or CMV assignments 20 times. In a later analysis, co-occurring TCRs were grouped with DBSCAN, and TCRdist sequence similarity was added when clustering was performed within HLA-allele-positive subsets. Co-occurrence clustering excluded repertoires with fewer than 30,000 or more than 120,000 public chains, plus five with anomalous nucleotide sharing. TCRdb retrieved this table from immuneACCESS and kept in-frame rearrangements only. Not all clones are present; in checked studies, unresolved V genes account for under half, and no reason is known for the remainder. V and J calls and clone size follow that table, whereas D and trimming were derived from the DNA. Within this sample are some 99,000 clones, with around 81% of them counted one time only. The top ten clones comprise about 2% of the sample.

Taken from cysteine to phenylalanine, the CDR3 has 14 residues. Only the CDR3 part of the read is kept: 42 bases, read in frame from the first base. CDR1 and CDR2 are read off the germline V gene as SGHRS and YFSETQ. V sheds 5 bases and J sheds 2 bases, leaving 14 bases between their ends. Turning to this clone: It has no known antigen specificity. No clone much larger than this one lies a single base away; base qualities are absent.

The source material was PBMCs. The TCR comes from a woman aged 25 to 39 in good health and CMV-seronegative. This receptor chain uses TRBV5-1 and TRBJ2-7; the D gene is perhaps TRBD2, from 7 matching bases. The DNA is as follows: TGCGCCAGCAGACCGGGGGGCGGAACCTACGAGCAGTACTTC. Its translation reads: CASRPGGGTYEQYF.